The sequence of this T cell receptor beta chain was determined in a study of T cell repertoires in cytomegalovirus infection. TCRdb independently ran MiXCR on the reads; one entry per CDR3 protein. The repertoire holds fewer than 550,000 distinct CDR3 sequences, with about 30% as singletons. The sample comprised PBMCs. The sequence derives from a human donor in good health (CMV status not recorded). Some clones in this sample may be carry-over from other donors' samples.

The CDR3 is CASSYGRGQPQHF. The CDR3 DNA is TGTGCCAGCAGTTACGGAAGGGGCCAGCCCCAGCATTTT. This chain connects TRBV6-2 or TRBV6-3 to TRBJ1-5, with D perhaps TRBD1 (5 bases). The V end was cut by 2 bases, the J end by 7 bases, with 9 bases between. The CDR3 contains 13 residues. CDR1 is MNHEY, CDR2 SVGEGT, per germline.